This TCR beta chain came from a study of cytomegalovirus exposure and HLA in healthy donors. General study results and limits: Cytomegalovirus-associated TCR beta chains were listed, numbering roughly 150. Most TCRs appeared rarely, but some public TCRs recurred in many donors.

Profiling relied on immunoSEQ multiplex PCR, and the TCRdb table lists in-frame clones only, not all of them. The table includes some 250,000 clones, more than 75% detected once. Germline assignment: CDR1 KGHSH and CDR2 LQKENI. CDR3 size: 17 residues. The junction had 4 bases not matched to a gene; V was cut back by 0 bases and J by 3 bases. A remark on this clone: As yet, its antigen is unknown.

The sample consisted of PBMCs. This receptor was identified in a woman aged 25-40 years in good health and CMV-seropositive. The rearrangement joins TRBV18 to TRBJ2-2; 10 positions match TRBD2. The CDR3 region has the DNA TGTGCCAGCTCACCACCAAGCGGGAGGGGAGACACCGGGGAGCTGTTTTTT. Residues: CASSPPSGRGDTGELFF.